This TCR beta chain was recovered during a study of shared clonotypes between healthy human individuals. Turning to the study itself: There were three CD4 naive, three CD4 memory, two CD8 naive and one CD8 memory plates per donor.

The study's findings and limits: The expectation was that sequencing depth would affect clonotype sharing among donors. Generally, estimated richness proved larger in naive subsets than it did in memory subsets.

Details on this clone: Its antigen is as yet unknown.

TCRdb's table, derived via immunoSEQ multiplex PCR, lists solely in-frame clones and lacks some. Altogether about 380,000 clones are present, about 96% being singletons, with the ten largest covering more than 0.3%. The CDR3 is made up of 15 amino acids. CDR1 and CDR2 (germline): MGHRA, YSYEKL. Trimming at V came to 0 bases and at J to 7 bases, leaving 5 bases not matched to a gene. The sequenced sample consisted of memory CD8+ T cells sorted from blood. Subset denoted: CD45RO+ cells pooled with CCR7-negative TemRA cells. The sequence derives from a man aged 25 to 45 in good health. This chain links TRBV4-1 with TRBJ1-4, with 7 positions matching TRBD1. CDR3 in amino acids: CASSQDLGTAEKLFF. The CDR3 DNA follows: TGCGCCAGCAGCCAAGATCTCGGGACAGCTGAAAAACTGTTTTTT.